This TCR beta chain is drawn from a study of shared clonotypes between healthy human individuals. Study summary: Contributing individuals were a couple of females and a few males aged 18 to 49. Three plates were used per donor for CD4 naive, three for CD4 memory, two for CD8 naive and one for CD8 memory.

Profiled with immunoSEQ multiplex PCR; TCRdb holds only in-frame clones, not every one. The sample holds 1,100,000 or so clones, about 84% seen once. Concerning this clone itself: The antigen is unknown.

The CDR3 is 16 amino acids. Germline CDR1 and CDR2: LGHNA and YSLEER. The germline V and J ends were trimmed by 2 bases and 1 base, with 15 bases remaining between them. Study findings and constraints: The study found 4.5% to 5% of naive CD4 clonotypes shared across a handful of donors.

The chain employs TRBV4-3 and TRBJ2-7; TRBD2 might be the D (7 bases). The origin of this receptor is a man aged 18 to 30 in good health. Some clones in this sample may be carry-over from other donors' samples. What was sequenced was memory CD4+ T cells from PBMCs. Documented subset: CD45RA-negative fraction. CDR3: CASSQSGRGASYEQYF. CDR3 nucleotides: TGCGCCAGCAGCCAAAGTGGGAGGGGGGCGTCCTACGAGCAGTACTTC.